The following is a TCR beta chain sequence with its context. This record comes from a study of blood T cell repertoires in COVID-19. Profiled with immunoSEQ multiplex PCR; TCRdb holds only in-frame clones, not every one. Of tens of thousands of clones detected, almost 85% appear once; the ten largest clones hold 3.5% to 4.5%. Germline loops: CDR1 MNHEY, CDR2 SMNVEV (reference sequence). V gave up 3 bases and J gave up 3 bases; unmatched junction bases: 11. The CDR3 totals 17 residues. V usage is TRBV27 and J usage is TRBJ2-1; 7 bases agree with TRBD2. The clonotype was recovered from a man in his sixties with acute or convalescent COVID-19. Sequencing was carried out using peripheral blood. DNA of the CDR3: TGTGCCAGCAGTTTTGGCGGGGGTGGGTGGGGCTACAATGAGCAGTTCTTC. Translation: CASSFGGGGWGYNEQFF.